These T cell receptor beta chains were read from a single sample in a study of identifying expanded T cells in peripheral blood. The repertoire was sequenced with immunoSEQ multiplex PCR; TCRdb's copy has only in-frame clones and lacks some. The profile shows some 76,000 clones, roughly 88% of them singletons. Sequencing was performed on blood. Receptor source: a person aged 18 to 70 in good health. CDR3s include the opening cysteine and the closing phenylalanine or tryptophan. The D gene is left open where the match is weak. A row's size may be missing; if present it is once, few, many or a size class.

-	TRBV28	-	TRBJ2-3	CASNDPATQYF	TGTGCCAGCAACGACCCCGCCACGCAGTATTTT
-	TRBV11-2	-	TRBJ1-2	CASSSPRQFLGGYTF	TGTGCCAGCAGCTCACCCCGACAGTTTCTCGGTGGCTACACCTTC
once	TRBV10-3	-	TRBJ1-3	CAIKRRDADTIYF	TGTGCCATAAAGAGACGGGACGCGGACACCATATATTTT
-	TRBV19	-	TRBJ1-1	CASSVQGARTEAFF	TGTGCCAGTAGTGTCCAGGGCGCTCGCACTGAAGCTTTCTTT
once	TRBV6-6	-	TRBJ2-7	CASTNSPYEQYF	TGTGCCAGCACTAATAGTCCGTACGAGCAGTACTTC
few	TRBV5-1	TRBD2	TRBJ2-1	CASSLPGTNYNEQFF	TGCGCCAGCAGCTTGCCCGGGACTAACTACAATGAGCAGTTCTTC
-	TRBV7-2	TRBD2	TRBJ2-3	CASSVRAGGQSDTQYF	TGTGCCAGCAGCGTCCGAGCGGGGGGGCAGTCAGATACGCAGTATTTT
-	TRBV4-2	TRBD2	TRBJ2-5	CASSQPRTSGKETQYF	TGTGCCAGCAGCCAACCACGGACTAGCGGAAAAGAGACCCAGTACTTC
-	TRBV2	-	TRBJ2-3	CACGLQARWTDTQYF	TGTGCCTGTGGATTGCAGGCGAGGTGGACAGATACGCAGTATTTT
-	TRBV6-5	-	TRBJ2-3	CASRRQGLSTDTQYF	TGTGCCAGCAGGCGCCAAGGTCTCAGCACAGATACGCAGTATTTT
-	TRBV29-1	-	TRBJ1-2	CSVYSLQQVPYGYTF	TGCAGCGTTTACAGTCTCCAACAGGTCCCCTATGGCTACACCTTC
-	TRBV7-2	-	TRBJ2-3	CASSLEGPDTQYF	TGTGCCAGCAGCTTAGAGGGCCCAGATACGCAGTATTTT
-	TRBV6-6	TRBD1	TRBJ1-5	CASSEGDRGFVQPQHF	TGTGCCAGCTCCGAAGGGGACAGGGGGTTCGTTCAGCCCCAGCATTTT
-	TRBV9	TRBD1	TRBJ2-1	CASSPPGTAKNNEQFF	TGTGCCAGCAGCCCCCCCGGGACAGCAAAAAACAATGAGCAGTTCTTC
-	TRBV10-3	TRBD1	TRBJ2-7	CAIRIYGQGPDEQYF	TGTGCCATCAGAATTTATGGACAGGGCCCAGACGAGCAGTACTTC
few	TRBV4-3	TRBD2	TRBJ2-3	CASSQDFGTSGTSTDTQYF	TGCGCCAGCAGCCAAGATTTCGGGACTAGCGGGACTAGCACAGATACGCAGTATTTT
-	TRBV4-3	-	TRBJ2-1	CASSQESGSTREQFF	TGCGCCAGCAGCCAAGAATCGGGATCAACCCGTGAGCAGTTCTTC
-	TRBV4-3	-	TRBJ2-1	CASSQDLEGAGGYNEQFF	TGCGCCAGCAGCCAAGATCTTGAGGGGGCTGGAGGGTACAATGAGCAGTTCTTC
-	TRBV7-9	-	TRBJ2-2	CASSLVRGGTGELFF	TGTGCCAGCAGCTTAGTTCGGGGAGGCACCGGGGAGCTGTTTTTT
-	TRBV7-2	TRBD2	TRBJ2-3	CASSSPSGGGRADTQYF	TGTGCCAGCAGCTCCCCTAGCGGGGGGGGCCGGGCAGATACGCAGTATTTT
-	TRBV11-2	-	TRBJ2-1	CASRTPVSRYEQFF	TGTGCCAGCAGGACGCCCGTGAGTCGGTATGAGCAGTTCTTC
-	TRBV5-1	TRBD2	TRBJ2-7	CASSGLAGANYEQYF	TGCGCCAGCAGTGGACTAGCGGGAGCTAACTACGAGCAGTACTTC
-	TRBV11-3	-	TRBJ1-1	CASSLGRNTEAFF	TGTGCCAGCAGCTTAGGTCGTAACACTGAAGCTTTCTTT
once	TRBV19	-	TRBJ1-5	CASSTLEEYSNQPQHF	TGTGCCAGTAGTACCCTGGAAGAATATAGCAATCAGCCCCAGCATTTT
-	TRBV25-1	-	TRBJ1-4	CASRGTGPNEKLFF	TGTGCCAGCAGAGGCACGGGCCCTAATGAAAAACTGTTTTTT
-	TRBV30	-	TRBJ2-5	CAWLGGLQETQYF	TGTGCCTGGCTGGGGGGCCTGCAAGAGACCCAGTACTTC
-	TRBV6-1	-	TRBJ1-3	CASVLDGGYGNTIYF	TGTGCCAGCGTTTTGGACGGGGGCTACGGAAACACCATATATTTT
-	TRBV2	-	TRBJ1-1	CANPNPRQRNTEAFF	TGTGCCAACCCTAACCCCCGACAACGGAACACTGAAGCTTTCTTT
-	TRBV7-6	-	TRBJ2-3	CASSLRAGADTQYF	TGTGCCAGCAGCTTAAGGGCGGGTGCAGATACGCAGTATTTT
-	TRBV5-1	-	TRBJ2-7	CASSPSVTGYEQYF	TGCGCCAGCAGCCCATCGGTCACTGGCTACGAGCAGTACTTC
-	TRBV6-5	-	TRBJ2-7	CASSYSQGPYEQYF	TGTGCCAGCAGTTACTCCCAGGGCCCCTACGAGCAGTACTTC
-	TRBV4-3	TRBD2	TRBJ2-3	CASSQVSAGGTDTQYF	TGCGCCAGCAGCCAAGTTTCGGCGGGAGGGACAGATACGCAGTATTTT
-	TRBV28	-	TRBJ1-4	CASSPPGVPATNEKLFF	TGTGCCAGCAGTCCCCCGGGCGTCCCTGCAACTAATGAAAAACTGTTTTTT
-	TRBV4-1	TRBD1	TRBJ2-1	CASSPDRVNEQFF	TGCGCCAGCAGCCCCGACAGGGTAAATGAGCAGTTCTTC
-	TRBV2	-	TRBJ2-5	CASSASTGRGETQYF	TGTGCCAGCAGTGCTAGTACAGGGAGGGGGGAGACCCAGTACTTC
-	TRBV30	-	TRBJ2-6	CAWFGTVEETGANVLTF	TGTGCCTGGTTCGGGACGGTGGAAGAGACTGGGGCCAACGTCCTGACTTTC
-	TRBV5-5	TRBD2	TRBJ2-7	CASSAPGLADYEQYF	TGTGCCAGCAGCGCACCGGGACTAGCGGACTACGAGCAGTACTTC
once	TRBV15	-	TRBJ2-7	CATSRKDSRDGYEQYF	TGTGCCACCAGCAGAAAAGATAGTAGAGACGGCTACGAGCAGTACTTC
once	TRBV9	-	TRBJ2-7	CASSPQDRAYEQYF	TGTGCCAGCAGCCCACAGGACAGAGCCTACGAGCAGTACTTC
-	TRBV19	TRBD1	TRBJ1-1	CASSIFAGTGASNTEAFF	TGTGCCAGTAGTATATTCGCCGGGACAGGGGCTTCCAACACTGAAGCTTTCTTT
-	TRBV19	-	TRBJ1-5	CASTIRRASSGNQPQHF	TGTGCCAGTACTATACGGCGGGCGTCTTCGGGCAATCAGCCCCAGCATTTT
-	TRBV2	-	TRBJ2-7	CASKLSGYEQYF	TGTGCCAGCAAATTGTCGGGCTACGAGCAGTACTTC
few	TRBV6-4	-	TRBJ2-2	CASKNRADTGELFF	TGTGCCAGCAAAAACAGGGCGGACACCGGGGAGCTGTTTTTT
many	TRBV15	TRBD1	TRBJ1-4	CATSPPVRQGMWSNEKLFF	TGTGCCACCAGCCCACCTGTCCGACAGGGGATGTGGTCTAATGAAAAACTGTTTTTT
-	TRBV4-3	-	TRBJ2-7	CASSPVPGDSYEQYF	TGCGCCAGCAGCCCCGTCCCCGGGGACTCCTACGAGCAGTACTTC
-	TRBV7-2	-	TRBJ2-1	CASSPNLFSGNEQFF	TGTGCCAGCAGCCCAAATCTGTTCTCCGGCAATGAGCAGTTCTTC